Reported below is one T cell receptor (beta chain). This clonotype turned up a few times. This receptor's antigen is unknown. Per-base quality was not reported, and no clone a single base away is much larger than it. These data are taken from a study of T-cell memory formation after mild COVID-19 (dated by TCRdb to the early 2020s). In the study overall: TCR sequence clusters from the two donors were largely donor specific. The cohort comprised two young, previously healthy adult volunteers, one female and one male. In two donors, T-cell clones that expanded and contracted after mild COVID-19 were tracked by sequencing TCRalpha and TCRbeta repertoires over time. Broader findings and caveats from the paper: SARS-CoV-2 specificity was not confirmed for the second-wave clones peaking on day 37. Contracting CD4+ clones were found mainly in CM and EM memory subsets, while CD8+ clones were enriched in EMRA. Some responding clones were detected in pre-infection memory, suggesting pre-existing cross-reactive memory T cells joined the SARS-CoV-2 response. From day 15 to 85, contracting clones showed balanced CD4/CD8 phenotypes, whereas a second wave of clones that expanded from day 15 to 37 leaned towards CD4+. The study covered only a couple of mild cases, and larger cohorts including severe cases with pre-infection samples were considered necessary.

PBMCs were isolated by Ficoll-Paque density gradient centrifugation. For this chain, trimming is 5 bases at the V end and 4 bases at the J end, and the number of junction bases without a gene match is 8. The CDR3 numbers 14 residues from cysteine through phenylalanine. This entry keeps only the CDR3 DNA: 42 bases, framed from base 1. For CDR1 and CDR2, the germline V gene (reference sequence) lists DFQATT and SNEGSKA. The sequencer listed for this sample is Illumina NovaSeq 6000. Using 5'RACE with constant-segment primers, TCRalpha and TCRbeta cDNA libraries were constructed, with sample barcodes and unique molecular identifiers added in the process. RNA was extracted from every sample with Trizol reagent. Amplification of the libraries took two PCR steps, and the second step added a second sample barcode plus Illumina TruSeq adapters. The libraries were sequenced on an Illumina NovaSeq using 2 x 150 bp paired-end reads. The original methods were these. Reads were demultiplexed and collapsed into UMI-guided consensus sequences with migec v1.2.7. With mixcr v2.1.11, UMI consensuses were aligned to TRA and TRB V and J templates and assembled into clonotypes. Clonotypes were classified as expanded or contracted when called significant by both edgeR and NoisET, with noise models trained on biological replicates. For edgeR calls, the thresholds were a false discovery rate-adjusted p below 0.01 and a log2 fold-change of 1. PCA with hierarchical clustering of max-normalized trajectories of the 1000 most abundant clonotypes was used as exploratory dynamics analysis. The CD4 or CD8 phenotype of responding clones was assigned using the separately sequenced CD4+ and CD8+ repertoires. TCRdb trimmed public reads at Q25 via fastp, called clones via MiXCR and kept in-frame beta chains. Here each entry gathers all rows of one CDR3 protein and keeps the most common genes and DNA. Clone size and V and J calls follow TCRdb, not the original study. A total of under 450,000 distinct CDR3 sequences appear in this sample, approximately 14% of them only once. The ten biggest clones cover around 21% of the sample.

The chain is encoded by TRBV20-1 joined to TRBJ1-1, and 9 junctional nucleotides match TRBD1. The receptor was isolated from a man between 18 and 29 years old who had mild COVID-19 (a few samples of this study predate the infection). The sample titles of this study are shuffled in the database, so cell type and time point are left out; the donor was told from shared clones. Sequences were obtained from PBMCs or a T cell subset sorted from them (not recorded which). DNA sequence: TGCAGTGCTCTCGGACAGGGGAGGGCCACTGAAGCTTTCTTT. Translated, this gives CSALGQGRATEAFF.